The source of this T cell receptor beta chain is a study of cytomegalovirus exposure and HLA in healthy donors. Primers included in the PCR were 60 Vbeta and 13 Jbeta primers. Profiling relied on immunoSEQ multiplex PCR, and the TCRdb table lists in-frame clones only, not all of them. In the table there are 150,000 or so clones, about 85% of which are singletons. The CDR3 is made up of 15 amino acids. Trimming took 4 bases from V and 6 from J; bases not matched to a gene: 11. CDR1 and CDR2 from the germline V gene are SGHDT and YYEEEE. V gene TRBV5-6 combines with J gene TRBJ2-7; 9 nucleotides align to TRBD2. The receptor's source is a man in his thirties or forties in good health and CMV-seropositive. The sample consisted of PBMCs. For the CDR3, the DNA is TGTGCCAGCAGCCCGCCGGGACTAGCTCGCCTCGAGCAGTACTTC. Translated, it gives CASSPPGLARLEQYF.